This entry features one TCR beta chain sequence. Measured with immunoSEQ multiplex PCR; TCRdb has only the in-frame clones, and not every one. The sample carries roughly 230,000 clones, roughly 87% recorded once. This sample is drawn from a study of blood T cell repertoires in COVID-19. Germline-derived CDR1 and CDR2 are KGHSH and LQKENI. The CDR3 has 17 amino acids. The V segment lost 2 bases and the J segment 1 base; nucleotides outside the gene matches: 6. This sequence was found in a woman between 35 and 50 years old who had recovered from COVID-19. The specimen was peripheral blood. V is TRBV18 and J is TRBJ2-7, with TRBD1 matching 12 bases. This chain's CDR3 is CASSPIAGQGASYEQYF. CDR3 bases: TGTGCCAGCTCACCAATCGCGGGACAGGGGGCTTCCTACGAGCAGTACTTC.